A selection of T cell receptor beta chains follows, all from one sample in a study of blood T cell repertoires in COVID-19. Sequenced by immunoSEQ multiplex PCR; TCRdb stores in-frame clones only, minus some. The data show approximately 450,000 clones, approximately 90% seen once. The sequenced material came from peripheral blood. These receptor sequences come from a woman in her 30s with acute or convalescent COVID-19. CDR3s include the opening cysteine and the closing phenylalanine or tryptophan.

j_call v_call cdr3_aa
TRBJ2-4 TRBV6-1 CASSEGHFSKNIQYF
TRBJ1-2 TRBV30 CAWSPPGNSYGYTF
TRBJ1-5 TRBV11-3 CASSLKGGESNQPQHF
TRBJ1-3 TRBV5-1 CASRRDRGVNTIYF
TRBJ2-5 TRBV3-1/TRBV3-2 CASSHRPGGGETQYF
TRBJ2-1 TRBV7-9 CASSQGLALEQFF
TRBJ1-2 TRBV19 CASSKLGALDGYTF
TRBJ2-7 TRBV6-1 CASSEWGGDSYEQYF
TRBJ1-6 TRBV7-2 CASSSMIRSPLHF
TRBJ1-1 TRBV4-2 CASSQEQGALMLAFF
TRBJ2-1 TRBV19 CASSIGARDRDEQFF
TRBJ1-1 TRBV19 CASSIIGQQSDGAFF
TRBJ2-1 TRBV10-3 CATEGPTRNEQFF
TRBJ1-5 TRBV6-2/TRBV6-3 CASSPTTTGYQPQHF
TRBJ2-5 TRBV12-5 CASTGGGETQYF
TRBJ2-3 TRBV18 CASSPKSADTQYF
TRBJ1-4 TRBV9 CASSVGPRGQGNEKLFF
TRBJ1-6 TRBV27 CASRDRMEYSPLHF
TRBJ2-4 TRBV7-8 CASSLAFQRGAKNIQYF
TRBJ1-4 TRBV2 CASSEDSGLNEKLFF
TRBJ1-1 TRBV5-1 CASSLYSGGEAFF
TRBJ1-1 TRBV7-3 CASSLLAGYTEAFF
TRBJ2-5 TRBV4-1 CASSQYSGGSETQYF
TRBJ2-7 TRBV14 CASSQDLGYEQYF
TRBJ2-7 TRBV2 CASSELAGGRYEQYF
TRBJ1-5 TRBV28 CASRKPGIGNQPQHF
TRBJ2-7 TRBV30 CAWKGPSGEQYF
TRBJ1-2 TRBV11-2 CASSSTGGSYGYTF
TRBJ1-1 TRBV4-2 CASSQGRNTEAFF
TRBJ2-3 TRBV5-1 CASSFDYGADTQYF
TRBJ1-1 TRBV9 CASSVSVTGAAKNTEAFF
TRBJ1-2 TRBV27 CASSFYAGYGYTF
TRBJ1-6 TRBV30 CAWSIRTGQGLVSYNSPLHF
TRBJ1-1 TRBV28 CATATGFGTEAFF
TRBJ1-2 TRBV5-1 CASSLGQGPNYGYTF
TRBJ2-4 TRBV3-1/TRBV3-2 CASSHDRNIQYF